This section outlines one TCR beta chain sequence together with its context. The CDR3 covers 12 residues. Germline V CDR1 and CDR2: SNHLY, FYNNEI. Trimming stripped 3 bases from V and 8 bases from J, with 10 bases between. The data were taken from a study of shared clonotypes between healthy human individuals. Study-wide background: Donors, aged 18 to 49, were a couple of women and a few men.

The unsorted PBMC replicate PCRs were performed with around 310 ng DNA, 25,000 to 30,000 T cell genomes. How the authors handled the data: Junction-only immunoSEQ data arrived without quality scores, meaning filtering differed. Data came from immunoSEQ multiplex PCR; TCRdb stores just in-frame clones and leaves some out. That table is the source of V, J and clone size, and D and trimming were worked out from the DNA. The sample yields about 450,000 clones, approximately 79% seen once. Without sorting, samples used 75 million to 100 million PBMCs for genomic DNA. Input material: PBMCs. The clonotype comes from a middle-aged woman in good health. Some clones in this sample may be carry-over from other donors' samples. The J gene is TRBJ1-2, the V gene TRBV2, with a tentative D call TRBD1 (6 bases). The CDR3 DNA reads as TGTGCCAGCAGTGAGGCAGGGGTCGGCTACACCTTC. This translates into CASSEAGVGYTF.